This TCR beta chain was obtained from a study of OX40 agonist ivuxolimab in advanced cancers. Germline CDR1 and CDR2: MNHNS and SASEGT. V gave up 1 base and J gave up 9 bases; unmatched junction bases: 6. This CDR3 region has 15 residues. The method was immunoSEQ multiplex PCR; TCRdb's version includes in-frame clones alone and lacks a portion of them. In the table there are about 70,000 clones, about 81% of which are singletons. V is TRBV6-1 and J is TRBJ1-6; 7 bases line up with TRBD1. This sequence originates from an adult with an advanced solid tumor such as melanoma, head and neck, liver or kidney cancer. The material was CD4+ or CD8+ T cells sorted from blood, obtained in a trial of the OX40 agonist ivuxolimab. The CDR3 loop is CASSEGQGNSSPLHF. CDR3 sequence (DNA): TGTGCCAGCAGTGAAGGACAGGGAAATAGTTCACCCCTCCACTTT.